This T cell receptor (beta chain) was recorded in a study of beta chain features in type 1 diabetes. Findings and caveats of the study: TCRB CDR3 length was moderately but significantly reduced in all four CD4+ subsets of Type 1 diabetes patients.

Every participating donor gave one draw, a heparinised blood sample averaging roughly 100 mL. Every bit of the isolated RNA underwent reverse transcription, so sequencing read expressed TCRB transcripts. TCRdb's copy holds only in-frame clones and misses some; the assay was immunoSEQ multiplex PCR. The table shows under 300,000 clones, with around 25% occurring only once. The CDR3 consists of 14 residues. V dropped 5 bases and J dropped 9 bases, with 17 bases sitting between them. Germline V lookup: CDR1 MNHEY, CDR2 SVGAGI. Of note for this clone: Its antigen is still unknown.

The chain links TRBV6-5 to TRBJ2-1, with D possibly being TRBD2 (6 bases). This receptor was identified in a woman between 25 and 40 years old with type 1 diabetes. Input material: naive CD4+ T cells from blood. The CDR3 reads CASSPLAMNGEQFF. In nucleotides, the CDR3 is TGTGCCAGCAGTCCGCTAGCGATGAACGGTGAGCAGTTCTTC.